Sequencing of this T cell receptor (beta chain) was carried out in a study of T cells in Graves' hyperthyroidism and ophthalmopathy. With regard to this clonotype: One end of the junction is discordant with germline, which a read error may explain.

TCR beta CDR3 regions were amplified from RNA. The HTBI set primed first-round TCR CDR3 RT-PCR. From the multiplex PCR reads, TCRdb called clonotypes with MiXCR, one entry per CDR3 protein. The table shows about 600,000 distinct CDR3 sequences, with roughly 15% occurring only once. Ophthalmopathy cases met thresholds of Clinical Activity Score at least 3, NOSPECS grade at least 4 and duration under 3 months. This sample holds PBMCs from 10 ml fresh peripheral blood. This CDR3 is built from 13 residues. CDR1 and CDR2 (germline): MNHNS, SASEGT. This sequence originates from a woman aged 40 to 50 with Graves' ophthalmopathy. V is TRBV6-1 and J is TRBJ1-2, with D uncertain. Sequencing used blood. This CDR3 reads CASRTTGNYGYTF. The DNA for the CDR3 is TGTGCCAGCAGGACGACTGGGAACTATGGTTACACCTTC.